This T cell receptor beta chain was recovered during a study of identical twins. The CDR3 spans 14 residues. The V and J ends lost 1 base and 6 bases, in that order; junction bases with no gene match: 2. Per germline, CDR1 LGHDT and CDR2 YNNKEL (reference sequence). The study, taken as a whole, reports: High-abundance cord blood beta clonotypes had fewer insertions; memory repertoires showed none.

Turning to this clonotype: Its target is not known.

TCRdb re-called the 5' RACE reads through MiXCR, storing one row per CDR3 protein. The sample includes a few hundred thousand distinct CDR3 sequences, roughly 15% of them seen just once. These same records also appear under a second study, on yellow fever vaccine responses in identical twins. That study adds: Twins reportedly had a vaccine T cell response that seemed partly convergent, partly personalized.

The source is a woman under 30 in good health. The specimen was CD4+ T cells sorted from blood. V gene TRBV3-1 combines with J gene TRBJ2-1, with TRBD2 matching 8 bases. The CDR3, as DNA: TGTGCCAGCAGCCAAGTTGCGGGAGGCAATGAGCAGTTCTTC. It specifies CASSQVAGGNEQFF.